This entry describes one T cell receptor (beta chain). The antigen is not known. CDR1 is SNHLY, CDR2 FYNNEI, per germline. The CDR3 spans 14 residues. V lost 6 bases and J lost 9; bases outside the gene matches: 7. These data are taken from a study of cytomegalovirus exposure and HLA in healthy donors. Study conclusions and caveats: As a later analysis showed, several of the most significant clusters appeared to be linked to common viral pathogens.

The PCR employed 60 Vbeta primers together with 13 Jbeta primers. The protocol was immunoSEQ multiplex PCR, while the TCRdb copy is restricted to in-frame clones and leaves out a portion. The sample consists of about 150,000 clones, around 9% of them appearing once. This receptor was identified in a woman aged 40 to 50 in good health and CMV-seropositive. Specimen: PBMCs. This rearrangement joins TRBV2 to TRBJ1-6; 8 bases map to TRBD1. Written as DNA, the CDR3 is TGTGCCAGCAGATCGACAGGGGTTGGTTCACCCCTCCACTTT. Its translation is CASRSTGVGSPLHF.